This T cell receptor (beta chain) was captured in a study of T cells in Graves' hyperthyroidism and ophthalmopathy. What was amplified from RNA transcripts were TCR beta CDR3 regions. First-round RT-PCR targeting the TCR CDR3 was performed with the HTBI primer set. TCRdb processed the multiplex PCR reads anew with MiXCR; each CDR3 protein has one entry. The profile shows a few hundred thousand distinct CDR3 sequences, approximately 15% of them singletons. This clonotype was counted many times. The antigen remains undetermined. Study-level results: Blood also held most thyroid clonotypes expanded beyond 0.001. Classification by a 13 V-J model distinguished ophthalmopathy from stable hyperthyroidism.

Subjects with ophthalmopathy showed a Clinical Activity Score no lower than 3, a NOSPECS grade no lower than 4, and a duration shorter than 3 months. Extraction of PBMCs used 7.5 to 10 ml of fresh peripheral blood. CDR1 and CDR2 (germline): MNHNS, SASEGT. V was trimmed by 6 bases and J by 0 bases, leaving 14 bases between them. This CDR3 comprises 15 residues. Sequenced input: blood. This sequence was found in a woman aged 40 to 55 with Graves' ophthalmopathy. The chain has TRBV6-1 and TRBJ1-2; tentatively, D is TRBD1 (6 bases). The DNA for the CDR3 is TGTGCCAGCAGCCTGGAGGGGGGTACTAACTATGGCTACACCTTC. It codes for CASSLEGGTNYGYTF.